These T cell receptor beta chains were read from a single sample in a study of cytomegalovirus exposure and HLA in healthy donors. Profiled with immunoSEQ multiplex PCR; TCRdb holds only in-frame clones, not every one. The sample carries about 180,000 clones, 79% recorded once. Source material: PBMCs. These receptor sequences come from a woman aged 40 to 50 in good health and CMV-seronegative. The CDR3 runs from the conserved cysteine through the conserved F or W. A D gene is named only where the DNA matches it firmly. Not every row has a clone size; where given, it reads once, few, many or a size class.

NA,TRBD1,TRBJ1-1,TRBV4-1,CASSLGTENIEAFF,TGCGCCAGCAGCCTTGGGACAGAGAACATTGAAGCTTTCTTT
NA,NA,TRBJ1-2,TRBV2,CASSPGSYGYTF,TGTGCCAGCAGTCCAGGTTCCTATGGCTACACCTTC
NA,NA,TRBJ2-2,TRBV30,CAWSQGTGELFF,TGTGCCTGGAGTCAGGGCACCGGGGAGCTGTTTTTT
NA,TRBD2,TRBJ2-7,TRBV7-2,CASSLGSGGREQYF,TGTGCCAGCAGCTTAGGTAGCGGGGGGCGGGAGCAGTACTTC
few,TRBD1,TRBJ1-1,TRBV5-1,CASRGQGRTEAFF,TGCGCCAGCAGGGGACAGGGGCGGACTGAAGCTTTCTTT
NA,NA,TRBJ1-2,TRBV7-8,CASSLDRPGSQRNYGYTF,TGTGCCAGCAGCTTAGATCGCCCGGGATCCCAAAGGAACTATGGCTACACCTTC
few,NA,TRBJ2-1,TRBV6-1,CASSEFSAGSSYNEQFF,TGTGCCAGCAGTGAATTCTCTGCGGGCAGCTCCTACAATGAGCAGTTCTTC
once,TRBD1,TRBJ1-1,TRBV7-9,CASSSRTGAVNTEAFF,TGTGCCAGCAGCTCAAGGACAGGGGCAGTGAACACTGAAGCTTTCTTT
NA,TRBD1,TRBJ2-1,TRBV18,CASSQDRVYNEQFF,TGTGCCAGCTCCCAGGACAGGGTCTACAATGAGCAGTTCTTC
NA,NA,TRBJ1-1,TRBV4-1,CASSQDPAGAQNTEAFF,TGCGCCAGCAGCCAAGATCCGGCAGGCGCCCAGAACACTGAAGCTTTCTTT
NA,NA,TRBJ1-1,TRBV19,CASRVRSNTEAFF,TGTGCCAGTAGGGTCCGGTCGAACACTGAAGCTTTCTTT
few,NA,TRBJ1-2,TRBV5-1,CASSLFSDYGYTF,TGCGCCAGCAGCTTGTTTTCAGACTATGGCTACACCTTC
NA,TRBD1,TRBJ2-7,TRBV5-6,CASSTGQGDRYEQYF,TGTGCCAGCAGCACGGGACAGGGGGACAGGTACGAGCAGTACTTC
few,NA,TRBJ1-1,TRBV11-3,CASSIWTDMNTEAFF,TGTGCCAGCAGCATCTGGACAGATATGAACACTGAAGCTTTCTTT
NA,NA,TRBJ1-5,TRBV16,CASSHVHHRDFPQPQHF,TGTGCCAGCAGCCACGTACATCACAGGGATTTCCCTCAGCCCCAGCATTTT
once,TRBD2,TRBJ2-7,TRBV7-3,CASSWGTSGEQYF,TGTGCCAGCAGTTGGGGGACTAGCGGCGAGCAGTACTTC
NA,TRBD1,TRBJ1-1,TRBV15,CATSSSQGAEAFF,TGTGCCACCAGCAGTTCACAGGGGGCTGAAGCTTTCTTT